This is a list of T cell receptor beta chains from one sample in a study of shared T cell receptors in the human thymus. The table came from immunoSEQ multiplex PCR; TCRdb's copy has only in-frame clones and leaves some out. The table lists roughly 550,000 clones, around 78% of them singletons. A further study also used this sample, focusing on human thymus T cells.

Sequencing was carried out using thymocytes. These receptors came from a boy under two years old with a congenital heart defect. Both conserved end residues are part of each CDR3. D genes are given only for firm matches. Rows may omit the clone size; those that give it use once, few, many or a size class.

J: TRBJ2-5
D: .
V: TRBV29-1
size: .
CDR3: CSVGGGPGETQYF
DNA: TGCAGCGTTGGGGGAGGCCCAGGAGAGACCCAGTACTTC

J: TRBJ2-1
D: .
V: TRBV7-9
size: .
CDR3: CASSFEGGHEQFF
DNA: TGTGCCAGCAGCTTCGAAGGGGGTCATGAGCAGTTCTTC

J: TRBJ2-1
D: TRBD2
V: TRBV12-5
size: .
CDR3: CASGPGLAVLGEQFF
DNA: TGTGCTAGTGGGCCGGGACTAGCGGTTTTGGGTGAGCAGTTCTTC

J: TRBJ2-3
D: .
V: TRBV5-6
size: .
CDR3: CASWGELSTDTQYF
DNA: TGTGCCAGCTGGGGGGAGCTAAGCACAGATACGCAGTATTTT

J: TRBJ2-1
D: .
V: TRBV11-2
size: few
CDR3: CASSLDTQGNSYNEQFF
DNA: TGTGCCAGCAGCTTAGATACCCAGGGCAACTCCTACAATGAGCAGTTCTTC

J: TRBJ2-7
D: TRBD2
V: TRBV28
size: .
CDR3: CASSAQTSGRDSYEQYF
DNA: TGTGCCAGCAGTGCCCAAACTAGCGGGAGGGATTCCTACGAGCAGTACTTC

J: TRBJ1-5
D: .
V: TRBV29-1
size: .
CDR3: CSVAGEESNQPQHF
DNA: TGCAGCGTTGCAGGGGAAGAGAGCAATCAGCCCCAGCATTTT

J: TRBJ2-1
D: TRBD2
V: TRBV27
size: .
CDR3: CASSLRDYAYNEQFF
DNA: TGTGCCAGCAGTTTAAGGGACTACGCCTACAATGAGCAGTTCTTC

J: TRBJ2-3
D: .
V: TRBV7-8
size: .
CDR3: CASSTTPSRADTQYF
DNA: TGTGCCAGCAGCACTACACCATCCAGGGCAGATACGCAGTATTTT

J: TRBJ1-4
D: .
V: TRBV30
size: .
CDR3: CACLRQKLFF
DNA: TGTGCCTGCTTACGACAGAAACTGTTTTTT

J: TRBJ1-5
D: .
V: TRBV19
size: once
CDR3: CASSSHRANQPQHF
DNA: TGTGCCAGTAGTAGCCACAGGGCTAATCAGCCCCAGCATTTT

J: TRBJ1-2
D: TRBD1
V: TRBV18
size: .
CDR3: CASSPPGQGARLGYGYTF
DNA: TGTGCCAGCTCACCTCCCGGACAGGGGGCCCGATTAGGGTATGGCTACACCTTC

J: TRBJ2-7
D: TRBD1
V: TRBV4-1
size: .
CDR3: CASSQGVNSGGYEQYF
DNA: TGCGCCAGCAGCCAAGGGGTGAACTCAGGGGGTTACGAGCAGTACTTC

J: TRBJ1-1
D: .
V: TRBV10-3
size: .
CDR3: CAISIGAEAFF
DNA: TGTGCCATCAGTATAGGGGCTGAAGCTTTCTTT

J: TRBJ1-2
D: TRBD1
V: TRBV10-3
size: .
CDR3: CAISMDRGSEYGYTF
DNA: TGTGCCATCAGTATGGACAGGGGATCAGAGTATGGCTACACCTTC

J: TRBJ2-5
D: TRBD2
V: TRBV7-3
size: .
CDR3: CASSLNGAGGPGETQYF
DNA: TGTGCCAGCAGCTTAAACGGAGCGGGAGGGCCGGGGGAGACCCAGTACTTC

J: TRBJ1-1
D: TRBD1
V: TRBV4-1
size: few
CDR3: CASSRGQGDTEAFF
DNA: TGCGCCAGCAGCCGCGGACAGGGGGACACTGAAGCTTTCTTT

J: TRBJ2-7
D: TRBD1
V: TRBV7-9
size: .
CDR3: CASSLDLPGTGAYEQYF
DNA: TGTGCCAGCAGCTTAGACCTACCGGGGACAGGGGCCTACGAGCAGTACTTC

J: TRBJ2-1
D: TRBD2
V: TRBV15
size: .
CDR3: CATSLWGGNEQFF
DNA: TGTGCCACCAGCTTATGGGGGGGGAATGAGCAGTTCTTC

J: TRBJ1-1
D: TRBD1
V: TRBV28
size: .
CDR3: CASRFTPSRGRVGNTEAFF
DNA: TGTGCCAGCAGGTTTACTCCTTCCAGGGGGCGCGTTGGGAACACTGAAGCTTTCTTT

J: TRBJ2-7
D: TRBD2
V: TRBV7-3
size: .
CDR3: CASSPAGSSYEQYF
DNA: TGTGCCAGCAGCCCAGCGGGGAGCTCCTACGAGCAGTACTTC

J: TRBJ2-1
D: .
V: TRBV1
size: .
CDR3: CTSSHNSEGTNYNEQFF
DNA: TGCACCAGCAGCCACAACTCAGAGGGGACTAACTACAATGAGCAGTTCTTC

J: TRBJ2-6
D: .
V: TRBV5-1
size: .
CDR3: CASSLGQELSGANVLTF
DNA: TGCGCCAGCAGCTTGGGACAGGAACTCTCTGGGGCCAACGTCCTGACTTTC

J: TRBJ2-7
D: .
V: TRBV28
size: .
CDR3: CASRNHSGSYEQYF
DNA: TGTGCCAGCAGAAACCATTCAGGGTCCTACGAGCAGTACTTC

J: TRBJ1-2
D: .
V: TRBV14
size: once
CDR3: CASSQDRYGYTF
DNA: TGTGCCAGCAGCCAAGATCGGTATGGCTACACCTTC

J: TRBJ2-5
D: TRBD2
V: TRBV25-1
size: .
CDR3: CASSLAGEGLQETQYF
DNA: TGTGCCAGCAGTTTAGCGGGAGAGGGCCTCCAAGAGACCCAGTACTTC

J: TRBJ2-5
D: .
V: TRBV4-3
size: once
CDR3: CASSQVPGETQYF
DNA: TGCGCCAGCAGCCAAGTCCCCGGAGAGACCCAGTACTTC

J: TRBJ2-1
D: .
V: TRBV9
size: few
CDR3: CASSVRLGAHGEQFF
DNA: TGTGCCAGCAGCGTTCGGCTAGGGGCCCACGGTGAGCAGTTCTTC

J: TRBJ2-5
D: TRBD2
V: TRBV25-1
size: .
CDR3: CASSSQWASGRGETQYF
DNA: TGTGCCAGCAGTTCCCAGTGGGCTAGCGGGAGGGGGGAGACCCAGTACTTC

J: TRBJ2-7
D: TRBD2
V: TRBV6-1
size: .
CDR3: CASSGVREGYEQYF
DNA: TGTGCCAGCAGTGGGGTGAGGGAGGGCTACGAGCAGTACTTC

J: TRBJ2-7
D: TRBD1
V: TRBV18
size: .
CDR3: CASSLRDSTYEQYF
DNA: TGTGCCAGCTCACTCCGGGACAGTACCTACGAGCAGTACTTC

J: TRBJ2-3
D: .
V: TRBV11-2
size: .
CDR3: CASSLRVGTDTQYF
DNA: TGTGCCAGCAGCTTAAGAGTAGGCACAGATACGCAGTATTTT

J: TRBJ2-4
D: TRBD1
V: TRBV15
size: .
CDR3: CATSYRQGRTTGNIQYF
DNA: TGTGCCACCAGCTATCGACAGGGCCGTACAACGGGGAACATTCAGTACTTC

J: TRBJ1-1
D: TRBD1
V: TRBV19
size: .
CDR3: CASSIDRDRDTEAFF
DNA: TGTGCCAGTAGTATAGACCGGGACAGGGACACTGAAGCTTTCTTT

J: TRBJ2-7
D: TRBD1
V: TRBV5-6
size: .
CDR3: CASSTDRGKNEQYF
DNA: TGTGCCAGCAGCACGGACAGGGGTAAGAACGAGCAGTACTTC

J: TRBJ2-7
D: TRBD1
V: TRBV5-6
size: few
CDR3: CASSSDRERTYEQYF
DNA: TGTGCCAGCAGCTCTGACAGGGAGAGGACCTACGAGCAGTACTTC

J: TRBJ2-7
D: TRBD2
V: TRBV5-1
size: .
CDR3: CASSDPGTSGSYEQYF
DNA: TGCGCCAGCAGCGATCCCGGGACTAGCGGGAGCTACGAGCAGTACTTC

J: TRBJ2-1
D: TRBD1
V: TRBV30
size: .
CDR3: CAWSAPWSGGINEQFF
DNA: TGTGCCTGGAGTGCCCCGTGGTCAGGGGGCATCAATGAGCAGTTCTTC

J: TRBJ2-7
D: TRBD1
V: TRBV14
size: .
CDR3: CASSDRGPYEQYF
DNA: TGTGCCAGCAGCGACAGGGGACCTTACGAGCAGTACTTC

J: TRBJ1-5
D: .
V: TRBV28
size: .
CDR3: CATRSNQPQHF
DNA: TGTGCCACGCGATCAAACCAGCCCCAGCATTTT

J: TRBJ1-2
D: .
V: TRBV28
size: few
CDR3: CASSSSRDKGVYGYTF
DNA: TGTGCCAGCAGTTCCTCCCGGGACAAGGGGGTCTATGGCTACACCTTC

J: TRBJ1-5
D: TRBD1
V: TRBV19
size: .
CDR3: CASSFPGQGALGRNQPQHF
DNA: TGTGCCAGTAGTTTCCCGGGACAGGGGGCCCTGGGCCGCAATCAGCCCCAGCATTTT

J: TRBJ2-5
D: TRBD2
V: TRBV29-1
size: .
CDR3: CSTRPPSGRGPKETQYF
DNA: TGCAGCACCCGACCGCCTAGCGGGAGGGGGCCAAAGGAGACCCAGTACTTC

J: TRBJ2-6
D: .
V: TRBV19
size: .
CDR3: CASNPPGISGANVLTF
DNA: TGTGCCAGTAATCCCCCGGGGATCTCTGGGGCCAACGTCCTGACTTTC

J: TRBJ1-5
D: TRBD1
V: TRBV7-2
size: .
CDR3: CASSQGQGHSNQPQHF
DNA: TGTGCCAGCAGCCAGGGACAGGGGCATAGCAATCAGCCCCAGCATTTT